This T cell receptor (beta chain) is from a study of T cell responses to AZD1222 COVID-19 vaccine. Generated by immunoSEQ multiplex PCR, the TCRdb table keeps only in-frame clones and is missing some. The data show some 150,000 clones, more than 85% seen once. Note on this clone: Its target is unknown.

Points from the study as a whole: Distributed over spike, vaccine-associated CD4 TCRs predominated at 160-218 and 743-854.

There are 14 residues in the CDR3. V gave up 8 bases and J gave up 2 bases, with 13 bases separating them. The study pooled second doses at about 4 or about 12 weeks. The chain combines TRBV23-1 with TRBJ2-4; the D gene is possibly TRBD1 (6 bases). TRBV23-1 has ORF status, its function being uncertain. The TCR sequence derives from an adult who received the AZD1222 COVID-19 vaccine. The sequences come from peripheral blood, collected 28 days after the second AZD1222 dose. This chain's CDR3 is CASGVRGTKNIQYF. The CDR3 nucleotides read TGCGCCAGCGGTGTAAGGGGGACCAAAAACATTCAGTACTTC.